This TCR beta chain was recorded in a study of Tregs in tolerant kidney transplant recipients. Study-wide results and limits: Antigen-driven expansion was suggested because donor-specific Tregs expanded more than all Tregs in tolerant patients. Activated donor B cell expansion appeared to reveal the most relevant donor-specific TCRbeta repertoire. Nucleotide sequences could not be compared across some patients' samples due to primer changes.

The assay was immunoSEQ multiplex PCR, and TCRdb's table has in-frame clones only and misses some. The clone table shows some 5,800 clones, with the ten largest holding around 42%. CDR3 size: 17 residues. Trimming cost V 8 bases and J 0 bases, with 20 bases left between them. In germline, CDR1 is SGHTA, CDR2 FQGTGA. Mixed chimerism was transient after nonmyeloablative marrow transplants from related graft donors. A word on this clone: The antigen is unknown. The read gets to within 3 residues of the CDR3 end, and the germline J gene fills in the rest.

The material sequenced was CD8+ T cells from blood (PBMCs), taken 12 months after the transplant. The V gene is TRBV7-3, the J gene TRBJ2-1; D possibly matches TRBD1 or TRBD2 (5 bases each). The TCR sequence derives from a human patient who received a combined kidney and bone marrow transplant. Some T cells may have come from the graft donor. The part of the CDR3 DNA that was read is TGTGCCAGCGGGGCAGGCGTTACTGGGAGCTCCTACAATGAG. Its translation: CASGAGVTGSSYNE. The entire CDR3 protein reads CASGAGVTGSSYNEQFF.